The clone carrying this TCR beta chain was detected a few times. The antigen remains undetermined. The data originate from a study of CD8 T cells in Susac syndrome. Overall study context: Within the sequenced Susac syndrome patient group, about six exhibited active disease and eight were in remission. Study findings and constraints: Regarding the TCR sequencing and HLA analysis, the study admitted that a relatively small number of individuals were involved.

Reverse transcription of roughly 0.5 to 1 ug RNA was carried out with random hexamers. TCRdb used MiXCR to reprocess the immunoSEQ multiplex PCR reads, holding one entry per CDR3 protein. The sample records about 200,000 distinct CDR3 sequences, more than 85% being singletons. CD8+ and CD4+ blood T cells underwent TCR beta sequencing. The CD8+ and CD4+ T cells were negatively isolated, with the TEMRA cells enriched by FACS. The CDR3 is 15 residues long. V gave up 5 bases and J gave up 3 bases; unmatched junction bases: 3. This chain connects TRBV12-3 or TRBV12-4 to TRBJ2-1, with TRBD1 matching 11 bases. The material sequenced was CD4+ T cells from PBMCs. This sequence originates from a human donor with Susac syndrome. The CDR3 DNA reads TGTGCCAGCAGTCAGGGACAGGGGGGCTACAATGAGCAGTTCTTC. This sequence encodes CASSQGQGGYNEQFF.